One and the same sample provided the 10 T cell receptor beta chains below, sequenced in a study of blood T cells in healthy people across ages. Alongside a J-beta primer mix, a sample-barcoded 5' primer served in a second PCR lasting 7 to 11 cycles. TCRdb called the 5' RACE reads again in MiXCR, with one record for every CDR3 protein. Here the sample spans some 1.8 million distinct CDR3 sequences, approximately 40% being singletons. Sequencing was performed on blood. The source is a human donor in good health.

This clonotype was observed a single time. Relative to the germline gene, one junction end is altered; a read error may explain this. The chain uses TRBV6-5 and TRBJ1-2; no definite D call. The CDR3 runs 13 residues. Germline V gives CDR1 MNHEY, CDR2 SVGAGI. The CDR3 loop is CTSSQQLLEGYTF. CDR3 in DNA: TGTACCAGCAGCCAACAGTTGTTAGAGGGCTACACCTTC.

The table lists this clonotype with a few counts. The rearrangement uses TRBV20-1 and TRBJ2-5; D tentatively fits TRBD1 or TRBD2 (5 bases each). Germline CDR1 DFQATT, CDR2 SNEGSKA (reference sequence). The ends were cut back, 4 bases at V and 5 bases at J, with 17 bases in the middle. CDR3 length: 14 residues. The CDR3 nucleotides read TGCAGTGCTACCAGAACGGGGCGCGGCGAGACCCAGTACTTC. It specifies CSATRTGRGETQYF.

The V gene is TRBV5-6, the J gene TRBJ1-2; TRBD1 matches at 8 bases. The CDR3 sequence is 16 residues long. With 4 bases clipped from V and 4 bases from J, the junction kept 12 bases outside the gene matches. Germline-derived CDR1 and CDR2 are SGHDT and YYEEEE. DNA for the CDR3: TGTGCCAGCAGCCGTCCCGAGACAGGGGCCCTCTATGGCTACACCTTC. Amino acid sequence: CASSRPETGALYGYTF. The variable domain in full, with the rest retrieved from reference TRBV5-6 and TRBJ1-2, is DAGVTQSPTHLIKTRGQQVTLRCSPKSGHDTVSWYQQALGQGPQFIFQYYEEEERQRGNFPDRFSGHQFPNYSSELNVNALLLGDSALYLCASSRPETGALYGYTFGSGTRLTVV.

This clonotype has a handful of counts. The chain employs TRBV6-1 and TRBJ2-2; TRBD2 agrees at 11 bases. CDR1 MNHNS and CDR2 SASEGT come from the germline V gene. The ends lost 0 bases at V and 6 bases at J; junction bases unmatched: 0. CDR3 size: 15 residues. CDR3 DNA: TGTGCCAGCAGTGAAGCTAGCGGGGGGGCCGGGGAGCTGTTTTTT. It is translated as CASSEASGGAGELFF.

The chain has TRBV6-1 and TRBJ1-2, with a possible D match to TRBD1 (6 bases). V gave up 10 bases and J gave up 5 bases, with 20 bases separating them. Germline V gene lookup returns CDR1 MNHNS and CDR2 SASEGT. The CDR3 loop spans 14 amino acids. The CDR3 bases are TGTGCCACCTCGAGGGAGGGGGTAGGTTATGGCTACACCTTC. The encoded protein is CATSREGVGYGYTF.

In its sample, this clonotype was seen a few times. The V and J genes are TRBV7-2 and TRBJ2-2, with D maybe TRBD1 (5 bases). Trimming pared 6 bases from V and 7 bases from J, leaving 9 bases between. This CDR3 has 12 amino acids. CDR1 and CDR2 (germline): SGHTA, FQGNSA. The CDR3: CASRFQGGELFF. In DNA, the CDR3 is TGTGCCAGCAGGTTCCAGGGCGGGGAGCTGTTTTTT.

The chain carries TRBV20-1 and TRBJ1-6; 8 nucleotides line up with TRBD1. Germline-derived CDR1 and CDR2 are DFQATT and SNEGSKA (reference sequence). J lost 7 bases, V lost 3 bases, and 8 bases had no gene match. This CDR3 contains 15 residues. This chain's CDR3 is CSASITGQGNSPLHF. The CDR3 region has the DNA TGCAGTGCTAGTATCACAGGACAGGGAAATTCACCCCTCCACTTT.

This sequence joins TRBV7-7 and TRBJ1-1; tentative D call: TRBD1 (5 bases). V lost 4 bases and J 4 bases, leaving 31 bases between the germline ends. The germline CDR1 and CDR2 sequences are SSHAT and FNYEAQ (reference sequence). CDR3 size: 20 residues. CDR3 in amino acids: CASSSKGAREVGFSSTEAFF. CDR3 nucleotides: TGTGCCAGCAGCTCAAAAGGGGCCAGGGAAGTGGGGTTCTCGAGCACTGAAGCTTTCTTT.

This clonotype was recorded at least ten times. CDR3 in amino acids: CASSQTTGGIGIQYF. The CDR3 DNA is TGCGCCAGCAGCCAGACGACAGGGGGGATTGGCATTCAGTACTTC. The V call is TRBV4-1, the J call TRBJ2-4; 9 bases match TRBD1. The CDR3 runs 15 residues. V shed 3 bases, J shed 9 bases, and the junction held 9 bases outside the gene matches. In germline, CDR1 is MGHRA, CDR2 YSYEKL.

V and J are TRBV20-1 and TRBJ1-2; D is undetermined. The CDR3 runs 14 residues. The V and J ends lost 3 bases and 4 bases respectively, with 15 bases between them. Germline lookup yields CDR1 DFQATT and CDR2 SNEGSKA (reference sequence). The DNA of the CDR3 is TGCAGTGCTAGCGAGGGAAGGGCACCCTATGGCTACACCTTC. It is translated as CSASEGRAPYGYTF.